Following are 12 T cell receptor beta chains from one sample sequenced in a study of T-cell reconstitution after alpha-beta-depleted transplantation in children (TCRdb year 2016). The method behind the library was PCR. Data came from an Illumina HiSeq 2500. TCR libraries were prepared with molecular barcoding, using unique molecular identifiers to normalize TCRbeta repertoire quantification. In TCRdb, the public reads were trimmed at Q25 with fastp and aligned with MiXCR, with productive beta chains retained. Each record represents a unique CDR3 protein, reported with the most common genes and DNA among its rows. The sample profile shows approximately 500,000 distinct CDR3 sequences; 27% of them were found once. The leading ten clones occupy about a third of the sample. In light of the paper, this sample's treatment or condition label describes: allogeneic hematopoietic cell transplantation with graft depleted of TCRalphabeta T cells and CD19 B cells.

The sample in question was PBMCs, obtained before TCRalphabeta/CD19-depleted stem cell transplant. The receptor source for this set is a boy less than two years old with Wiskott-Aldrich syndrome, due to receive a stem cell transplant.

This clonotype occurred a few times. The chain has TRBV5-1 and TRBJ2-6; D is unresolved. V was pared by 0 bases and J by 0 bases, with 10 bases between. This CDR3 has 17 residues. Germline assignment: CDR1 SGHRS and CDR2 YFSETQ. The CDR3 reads CASSLEQLSSGANVLTF. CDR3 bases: TGCGCCAGCAGCTTGGAGCAGCTCTCCTCTGGGGCCAACGTCCTGACTTTC.

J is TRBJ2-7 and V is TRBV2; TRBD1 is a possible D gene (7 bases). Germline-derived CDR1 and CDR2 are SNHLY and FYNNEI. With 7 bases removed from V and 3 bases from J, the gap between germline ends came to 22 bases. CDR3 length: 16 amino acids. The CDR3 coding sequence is TGTGCCAGCACCCAGCTCCGACAGGGAGGCAACTACGAGCAGTACTTC. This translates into CASTQLRQGGNYEQYF.

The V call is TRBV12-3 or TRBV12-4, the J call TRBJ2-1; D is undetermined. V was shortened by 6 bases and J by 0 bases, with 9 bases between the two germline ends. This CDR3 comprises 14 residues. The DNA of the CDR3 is TGTGCCAGCAGGGCCCCGAGCTCCTACAATGAGCAGTTCTTC. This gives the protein CASRAPSSYNEQFF.

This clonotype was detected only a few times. The CDR3 region is CASSVSDNQPQHF. The CDR3, as DNA: TGTGCCAGCAGTGTGAGCGATAATCAGCCCCAGCATTTT. V is TRBV12-3 or TRBV12-4 and J is TRBJ1-5; D is unclear. CDR3 size: 13 residues. The V end was cut by 5 bases, the J end by 4 bases, with 9 bases between.

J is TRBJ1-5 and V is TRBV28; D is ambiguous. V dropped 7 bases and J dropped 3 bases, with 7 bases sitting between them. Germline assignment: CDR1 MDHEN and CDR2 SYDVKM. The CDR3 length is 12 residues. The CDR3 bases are TGTGCCAGCACCGATTCCAATCAGCCCCAGCATTTT. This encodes CASTDSNQPQHF.

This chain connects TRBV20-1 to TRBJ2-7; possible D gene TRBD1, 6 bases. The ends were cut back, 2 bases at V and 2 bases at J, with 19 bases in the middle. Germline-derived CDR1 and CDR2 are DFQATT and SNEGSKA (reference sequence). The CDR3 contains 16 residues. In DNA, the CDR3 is TGCAGTGCTAGATCATCGGACAGTGAAGGGCCCTACGAGCAGTACTTC. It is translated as CSARSSDSEGPYEQYF.

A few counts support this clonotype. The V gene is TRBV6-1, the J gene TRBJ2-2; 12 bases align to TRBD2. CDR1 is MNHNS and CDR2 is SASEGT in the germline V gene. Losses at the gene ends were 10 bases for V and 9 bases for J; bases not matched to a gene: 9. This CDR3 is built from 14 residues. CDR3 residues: CAIQPTSGSRELFF. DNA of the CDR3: TGTGCCATCCAACCGACTAGCGGGAGCCGGGAGCTGTTTTTT.

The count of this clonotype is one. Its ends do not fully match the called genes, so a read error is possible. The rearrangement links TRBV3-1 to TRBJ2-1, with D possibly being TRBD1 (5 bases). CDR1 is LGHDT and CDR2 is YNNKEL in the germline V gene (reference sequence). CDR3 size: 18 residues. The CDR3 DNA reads TGTACCAGCTGCCTTACCCGGCAGGGCGGAATAAACTACAATGAGCAGTTCTTC. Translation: CTSCLTRQGGINYNEQFF.

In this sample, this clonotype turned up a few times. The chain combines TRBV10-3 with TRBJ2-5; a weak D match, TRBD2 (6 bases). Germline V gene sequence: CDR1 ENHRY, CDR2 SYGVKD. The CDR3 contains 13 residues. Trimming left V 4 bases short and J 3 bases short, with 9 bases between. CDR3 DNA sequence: TGTGCCATCAGTGGACTAGAAAAAGAGACCCAGTACTTC. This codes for CAISGLEKETQYF.

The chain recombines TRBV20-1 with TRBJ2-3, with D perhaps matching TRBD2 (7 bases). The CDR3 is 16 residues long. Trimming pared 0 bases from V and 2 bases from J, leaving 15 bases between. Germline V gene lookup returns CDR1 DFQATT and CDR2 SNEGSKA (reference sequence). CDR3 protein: CSARDLLRGHTDTQYF. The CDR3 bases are TGCAGTGCTAGAGATCTATTGCGGGGGCACACAGATACGCAGTATTTT.

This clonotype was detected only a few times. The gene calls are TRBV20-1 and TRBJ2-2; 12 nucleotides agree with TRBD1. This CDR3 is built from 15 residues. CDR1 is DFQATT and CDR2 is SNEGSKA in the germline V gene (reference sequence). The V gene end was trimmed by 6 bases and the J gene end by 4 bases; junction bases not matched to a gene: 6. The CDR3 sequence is CSANPGQGATGELFF. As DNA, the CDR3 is TGCAGTGCCAACCCGGGACAGGGGGCCACCGGGGAGCTGTTTTTT.

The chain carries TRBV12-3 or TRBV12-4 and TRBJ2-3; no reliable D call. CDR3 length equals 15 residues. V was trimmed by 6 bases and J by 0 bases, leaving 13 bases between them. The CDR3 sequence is CASRSSAFSTDTQYF. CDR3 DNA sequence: TGTGCCAGCAGATCCAGCGCATTCAGCACAGATACGCAGTATTTT.